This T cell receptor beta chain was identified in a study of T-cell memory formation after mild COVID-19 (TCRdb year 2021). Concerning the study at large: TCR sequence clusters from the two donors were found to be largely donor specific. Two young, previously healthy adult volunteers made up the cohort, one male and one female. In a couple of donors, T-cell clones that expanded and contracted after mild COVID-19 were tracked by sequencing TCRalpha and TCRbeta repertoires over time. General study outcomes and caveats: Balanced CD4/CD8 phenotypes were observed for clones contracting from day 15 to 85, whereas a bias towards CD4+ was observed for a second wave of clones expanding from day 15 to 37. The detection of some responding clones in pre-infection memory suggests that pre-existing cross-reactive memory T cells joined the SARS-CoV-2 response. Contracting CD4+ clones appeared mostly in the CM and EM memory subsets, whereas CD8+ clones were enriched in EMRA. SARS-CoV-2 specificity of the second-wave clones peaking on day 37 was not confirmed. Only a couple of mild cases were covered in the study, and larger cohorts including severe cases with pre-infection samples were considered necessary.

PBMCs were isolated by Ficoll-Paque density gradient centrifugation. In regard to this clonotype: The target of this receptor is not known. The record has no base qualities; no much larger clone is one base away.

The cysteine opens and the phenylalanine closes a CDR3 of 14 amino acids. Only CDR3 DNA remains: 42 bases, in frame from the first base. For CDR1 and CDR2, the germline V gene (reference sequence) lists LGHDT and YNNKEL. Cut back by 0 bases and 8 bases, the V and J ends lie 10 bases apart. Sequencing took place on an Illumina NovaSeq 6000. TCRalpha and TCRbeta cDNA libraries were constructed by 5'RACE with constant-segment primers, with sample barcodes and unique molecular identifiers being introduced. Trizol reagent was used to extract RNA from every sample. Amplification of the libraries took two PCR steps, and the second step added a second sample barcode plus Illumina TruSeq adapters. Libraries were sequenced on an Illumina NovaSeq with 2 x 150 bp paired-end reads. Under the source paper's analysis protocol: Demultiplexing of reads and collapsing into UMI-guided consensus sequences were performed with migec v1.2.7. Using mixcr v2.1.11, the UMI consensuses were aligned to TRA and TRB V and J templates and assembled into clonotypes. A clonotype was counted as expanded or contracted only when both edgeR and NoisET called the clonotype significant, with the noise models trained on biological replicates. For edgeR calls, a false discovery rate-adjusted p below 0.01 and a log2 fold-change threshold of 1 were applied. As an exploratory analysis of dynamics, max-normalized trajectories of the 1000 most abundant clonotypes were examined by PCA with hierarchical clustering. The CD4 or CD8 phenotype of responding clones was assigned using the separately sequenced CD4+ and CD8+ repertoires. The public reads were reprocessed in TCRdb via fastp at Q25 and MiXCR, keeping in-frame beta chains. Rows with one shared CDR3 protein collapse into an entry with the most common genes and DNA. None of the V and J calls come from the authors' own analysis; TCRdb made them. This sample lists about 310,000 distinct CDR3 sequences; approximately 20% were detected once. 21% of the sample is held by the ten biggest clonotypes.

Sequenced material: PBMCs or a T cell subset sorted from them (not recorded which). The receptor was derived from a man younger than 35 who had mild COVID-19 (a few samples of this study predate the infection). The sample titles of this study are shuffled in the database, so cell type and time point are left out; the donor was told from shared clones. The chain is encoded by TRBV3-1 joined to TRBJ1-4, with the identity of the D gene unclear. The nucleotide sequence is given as TGTGCCAGCAGCCAAGACCTGGCGAGCGAAAAACTGTTTTTT. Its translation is CASSQDLASEKLFF.